This passage covers 9 T cell receptor beta chains from one sample sequenced in a study of CD4 T cells in relation to SARS-CoV-2 and coronaviruses. Before the COVID-19 pandemic, during about 2010-2018, CD4+ T cells were taken from unexposed donors. The cells were cultured for under 13 days before CD4+ T cells were isolated. Repertoires were generated with immunoSEQ multiplex PCR, while TCRdb's copy carries only in-frame clones and drops some. Of approximately 17,000 clones listed, approximately 80% are singletons. These receptors have no known antigen. Source material: CD4+ T cells from PBMCs, cultured in vitro. The source of these receptors is a human donor in good health.

This clone was seen a few times. The J gene is TRBJ1-6, the V gene TRBV6-4, with a weak D call TRBD1 (5 bases). Germline V lookup: CDR1 MRHNA, CDR2 SNTAGT. Trimming took 8 bases from V and 7 from J, leaving 12 bases between them. The CDR3 runs 13 residues. CDR3 region: CASRPEGNSPLHF. CDR3 nucleotides: TGTGCCAGCCGCCCGGAGGGGAATTCACCCCTCCACTTT.

The genes are TRBV13 and TRBJ2-7; perhaps D is TRBD1 or TRBD2 (5 bases each). V was shortened by 4 bases and J by 3 bases, with 19 bases between the two germline ends. There are 16 residues in the CDR3. Germline assignment: CDR1 PRHDT and CDR2 FYEKMQ (reference sequence). The CDR3 DNA follows: TGTGCCAGCAGCTCTGGAACCGGGACGGTAAACTACGAGCAGTACTTC. Translation: CASSSGTGTVNYEQYF.

The chain links TRBV24-1 to TRBJ2-5; 8 positions agree with TRBD2. The J segment lost 4 bases and the V segment lost 5 bases, leaving 17 bases of the junction unmatched. This CDR3 region has 18 residues. Germline V gene lookup returns CDR1 KGHDR and CDR2 SFDVKD. In DNA, the CDR3 is TGTGCCACCAGTGCTCTTTCCGGTAGGAGCGGGAGACGAGAGACCCAGTACTTC. Amino acid sequence: CATSALSGRSGRRETQYF.

The V gene is TRBV18, the J gene TRBJ2-7; D remains unclear. Per germline, CDR1 KGHSH and CDR2 LQKENI. The CDR3 totals 14 residues. V was shortened by 4 bases and J by 4 bases, with 14 bases between the two germline ends. For the CDR3, the DNA is TGTGCCAGCTCACGGGCTGGAGAGGAGTACGAGCAGTACTTC. Its translation: CASSRAGEEYEQYF.

This chain joins TRBV7-3 and TRBJ2-1, with TRBD2 as a possible D gene (6 bases). CDR1 is SGHTA, CDR2 FQGTGA, per germline. V was shortened by 4 bases and J by 2 bases, with 9 bases between the two germline ends. This CDR3 comprises 14 residues. Written as DNA, the CDR3 is TGTGCCAGCAGCTCGGGAGCGCCCTACAATGAGCAGTTCTTC. Translated, it gives CASSSGAPYNEQFF.

The gene calls are TRBV3-1 (or the pseudogene TRBV3-2) and TRBJ1-1; D unclear. Trimming cost V 3 bases and J 3 bases, with 11 bases left between them. Germline lookup yields CDR1 LGHDT and CDR2 YNNKEL (reference sequence). This CDR3 region has 14 residues. Here the CDR3 reads CASSQWGLHTEAFF. The CDR3 DNA reads TGTGCCAGCAGCCAGTGGGGTCTGCACACTGAAGCTTTCTTT.

The chain uses TRBV5-6 and TRBJ1-2; D is unclear. Between the trimmed V and J ends, which lost 2 bases and 2 bases, there was a span of 10 bases. The CDR3 totals 14 residues. Germline lookup yields CDR1 SGHDT and CDR2 YYEEEE. The CDR3, as DNA: TGTGCCAGCAGCTTCGCTTGGGAGAACTATGGCTACACCTTC. It translates to CASSFAWENYGYTF. Full variable domain (rest looked up from reference TRBV5-6 and TRBJ1-2): DAGVTQSPTHLIKTRGQQVTLRCSPKSGHDTVSWYQQALGQGPQFIFQYYEEEERQRGNFPDRFSGHQFPNYSSELNVNALLLGDSALYLCASSFAWENYGYTFGSGTRLTVV.

V gene TRBV10-3 combines with J gene TRBJ2-7, with TRBD2 as a possible D gene (7 bases). The CDR3 totals 15 residues. CDR1 ENHRY and CDR2 SYGVKD come from the germline V gene. V shed 3 bases and J shed 1 base, with 13 bases lying between them. As DNA, the CDR3 is TGTGCCATCAGTGATCGCGGGGGCCTTTCCTACGAGCAGTACTTC. It encodes CAISDRGGLSYEQYF.

The CDR3 nucleotides are TGCAGTGCTAGTCCGAACACCGGGGAGCTGTTTTTT. Translating gives CSASPNTGELFF. The rearrangement uses TRBV20-1 and TRBJ2-2; D is undetermined. Germline CDR1 is DFQATT and CDR2 is SNEGSKA (reference sequence). This CDR3 has 12 amino acids. Trimming shortened V by 3 bases and J by 0 bases, and 2 bases separated the two germline ends.